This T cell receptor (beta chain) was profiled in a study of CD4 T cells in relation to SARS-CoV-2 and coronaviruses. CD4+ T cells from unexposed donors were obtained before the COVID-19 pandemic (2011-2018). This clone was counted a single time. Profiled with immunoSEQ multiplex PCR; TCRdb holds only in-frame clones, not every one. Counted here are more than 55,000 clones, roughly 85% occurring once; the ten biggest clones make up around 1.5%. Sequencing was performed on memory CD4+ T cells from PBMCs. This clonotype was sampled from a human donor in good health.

In DNA form, the CDR3 reads TGTGCCAGCAGAGGGGATGTTTATGCCGGGGAGCTGTTTTTT. As protein: CASRGDVYAGELFF. The chain is built from TRBV6-5 and TRBJ2-2; the D gene is possibly TRBD1 (5 bases). V lost 6 bases, J lost 6 bases, and 14 bases lay in between. This CDR3 region has 14 residues. Germline V CDR1 and CDR2: MNHEY, SVGAGI.